Each of the 25 T cell receptor beta chains below was sequenced from the same sample in a study of CD8+ T cells in alopecia areata. Investigators isolated RNA and reverse transcribed it into cDNA to act as the sequencing template. Measured with immunoSEQ multiplex PCR; TCRdb has only the in-frame clones, and not every one. The sample has over 100,000 clones; 53% are singletons. Described treatment: oral pan-JAK inhibitor, 5-10 mg twice daily. Sequenced material: CD4+ T cells sorted from blood, taken at week 4, from a patient treated with tofacitinib. All receptors come from a human donor with alopecia areata.

This clone came up a few times. The chain carries TRBV4-1 and TRBJ2-5, with D perhaps matching TRBD2 (5 bases). V gave up 1 base and J gave up 4 bases, with 10 bases separating them. CDR3 length: 14 amino acids. The germline CDR1 and CDR2 sequences are MGHRA and YSYEKL. The CDR3 is CASSQGSAVETQYF. The CDR3 DNA sequence: TGCGCCAGCAGCCAAGGTTCAGCGGTAGAGACCCAGTACTTC.

The genes are TRBV29-1 and TRBJ2-7, with D perhaps TRBD1 or TRBD2 (5 bases each). CDR3 size: 14 residues. The germline V and J ends were trimmed by 3 bases and 0 bases, with 12 bases remaining between them. Germline values: CDR1 SQVTM, CDR2 ANQGSEA. CDR3 DNA: TGCAGCGTTGATTCCGGGGACCTCTCCTACGAGCAGTACTTC. Encoded protein: CSVDSGDLSYEQYF.

The chain combines TRBV4-1 with TRBJ2-7; 9 positions agree with TRBD2. V shed 0 bases, J shed 6 bases, and the junction held 3 bases outside the gene matches. The germline V gene encodes CDR1 MGHRA and CDR2 YSYEKL. The CDR3 totals 14 residues. CDR3 residues: CASSQEGLASEQYF. CDR3 nucleotides: TGCGCCAGCAGCCAAGAGGGACTAGCATCCGAGCAGTACTTC.

V gene TRBV7-9 combines with J gene TRBJ2-6; D gene uncertain. Trimming cost V 4 bases and J 0 bases, with 7 bases left between them. The CDR3 is 15 residues long. The germline V gene has CDR1 SEHNR and CDR2 FQNEAQ (reference sequence). CDR3 nucleotide sequence: TGTGCCAGCAGCTCGGACGGCTCTGGGGCCAACGTCCTGACTTTC. Translating it yields CASSSDGSGANVLTF.

In its sample, this clone was seen a few times. The chain links TRBV6-6 to TRBJ1-4, with 8 positions matching TRBD1. Germline CDR1 MNHNY, CDR2 SVGAGI (reference sequence). V gave up 7 bases and J gave up 2 bases; unmatched junction bases: 3. The CDR3 covers 14 residues. The CDR3 loop reads CASTDRGTNEKLFF. The CDR3 DNA follows: TGTGCCAGCACTGACAGGGGCACTAATGAAAAACTGTTTTTT.

V and J are TRBV11-2 and TRBJ2-5; unclear D gene. Germline CDR1 SGHAT, CDR2 FQNNGV. The CDR3 runs 11 residues. Between the trimmed V and J ends, which lost 5 bases and 5 bases, there was a span of 6 bases. The CDR3 loop is CASSPGETQYF. The DNA of the CDR3 is TGTGCCAGCAGCCCAGGCGAGACCCAGTACTTC.

The V call is TRBV7-6, the J call TRBJ1-4; D gene unclear. Germline CDR1 SGHVS, CDR2 FNYEAQ. Trimming shortened V by 1 base and J by 5 bases, and 8 bases separated the two germline ends. The CDR3 extends over 14 amino acids. DNA for the CDR3: TGTGCCAGCAGCTTAGACACGTGGAATGAAAAACTGTTTTTT. Translation gives CASSLDTWNEKLFF.

The J gene is TRBJ2-1, the V gene TRBV30; D is uncertain. V dropped 4 bases and J dropped 0 bases, with 13 bases sitting between them. The germline V gene encodes CDR1 GTSNPN and CDR2 SVGIG (reference sequence). The CDR3 is 15 amino acids. The CDR3 sequence: CAWIGRFSSYNEQFF. The DNA for the CDR3 is TGTGCCTGGATCGGACGGTTCAGCTCCTACAATGAGCAGTTCTTC.

The chain uses TRBV6-5 and TRBJ1-1; TRBD1 might be the D (6 bases). This CDR3 comprises 13 residues. The V and J ends lost 6 bases and 1 base respectively, with 9 bases between them. Germline V gives CDR1 MNHEY, CDR2 SVGAGI. The CDR3 is CASRGQRNTEAFF. CDR3 nucleotides: TGTGCCAGCAGGGGACAAAGGAACACTGAAGCTTTCTTT.

This CDR3 is CASRSTQGAPTEAFF. The CDR3 nucleotides are TGTGCCAGCAGGTCCACACAGGGGGCGCCCACTGAAGCTTTCTTT. The J gene is TRBJ1-1, the V gene TRBV27; 9 bases map to TRBD1. The CDR3 spans 15 residues. Germline CDR1 MNHEY, CDR2 SMNVEV (reference sequence). V dropped 6 bases and J dropped 4; count of bases not matched to a gene: 9.

This chain links TRBV5-4 with TRBJ2-7, with D possibly TRBD1 on 6 matching bases. Germline CDR1 is SGHNT and CDR2 is YYREEE (reference sequence). V gave up 4 bases and J gave up 6 bases, with 14 bases separating them. CDR3 length equals 13 residues. The CDR3 here is CASSANGQTEQYF. The CDR3 nucleotides read TGTGCCAGCAGCGCGAATGGACAGACCGAGCAGTACTTC.

The rearrangement joins TRBV5-4 to TRBJ1-2; weak D call: TRBD1 (6 bases). V was clipped by 4 bases and J by 8 bases, with 12 bases between them. Germline V gives CDR1 SGHNT, CDR2 YYREEE (reference sequence). The CDR3 sequence is 12 residues long. The CDR3 DNA reads TGTGCCAGCAGCCCCGACAGGTCCGGCTACACCTTC. Its translation: CASSPDRSGYTF.

The V and J genes are TRBV29-1 and TRBJ1-1; 10 nucleotides agree with TRBD1. CDR1 is SQVTM, CDR2 ANQGSEA, per germline. This CDR3 has 13 residues. The J segment lost 6 bases and the V segment lost 6 bases, leaving 7 bases of the junction unmatched. CDR3 residues: CSVSDRGFSEAFF. The CDR3 DNA follows: TGCAGCGTGTCGGACAGGGGGTTCTCTGAAGCTTTCTTT.

This sequence joins TRBV2 and TRBJ1-5; no firm D call. Germline CDR1 SNHLY, CDR2 FYNNEI. The V end lost 4 bases, the J end lost 2 bases, and 6 bases lay between the germline ends. This CDR3 is 13 amino acids long. The CDR3 loop reads CASSVQRNQPQHF. DNA of the CDR3: TGTGCCAGCAGTGTCCAGCGCAATCAGCCCCAGCATTTT.

The V gene is TRBV9, the J gene TRBJ2-3; TRBD1 is a possible D gene (6 bases). V was trimmed by 4 bases and J by 2 bases, leaving 17 bases between them. Germline V lookup: CDR1 SGDLS, CDR2 YYNGEE. The CDR3 covers 16 residues. CDR3 nucleotides: TGTGCCAGCAGCCCCCGAGAGACAGGCCACACAGATACGCAGTATTTT. Encoded protein: CASSPRETGHTDTQYF.

This clone was counted only a few times. The V and J genes are TRBV7-8 and TRBJ2-2; 12 bases fit TRBD2. This CDR3 comprises 16 residues. Germline lookup yields CDR1 SGHVS and CDR2 FQNEAQ. V lost 5 bases, J lost 7 bases, and 8 bases stayed unmatched. The CDR3 nucleotides are TGTGCCAGCAGCCCTCGACTAGCGGGAGTTGGCGGGGAGCTGTTTTTT. Translating gives CASSPRLAGVGGELFF.

The chain employs TRBV6-5 and TRBJ1-5; D gene uncertain. Germline CDR1 is MNHEY and CDR2 is SVGAGI. V lost 5 bases, J lost 2 bases, and 13 bases lay in between. The CDR3 runs 15 residues. The CDR3 is CASSNDLMGNQPQHF. CDR3 bases: TGTGCCAGCAGTAACGACCTTATGGGCAATCAGCCCCAGCATTTT.

The rearrangement joins TRBV5-4 to TRBJ2-2; tentatively, D is TRBD1 (6 bases). V was cut by 2 bases and J by 1 base, with 9 bases left in between. The CDR3 runs 15 residues. The germline V gene encodes CDR1 SGHNT and CDR2 YYREEE (reference sequence). CDR3 DNA sequence: TGTGCCAGCAGCTTTCTGACAGGGAACACCGGGGAGCTGTTTTTT. Protein: CASSFLTGNTGELFF.

The J gene is TRBJ2-3, the V gene TRBV2, with 7 positions matching TRBD1. The CDR3 has 15 amino acids. Germline assignment: CDR1 SNHLY and CDR2 FYNNEI. After removal of 5 bases from V and 2 bases from J, the junction contained 7 bases not matched to a gene. The CDR3 here is CASSQQGPTTDTQYF. The CDR3 nucleotides read TGTGCCAGCAGTCAACAGGGGCCCACCACAGATACGCAGTATTTT.

The V gene is TRBV2, the J gene TRBJ1-2; 8 nucleotides agree with TRBD1. This CDR3 contains 13 residues. Germline CDR1 reads SNHLY; CDR2 reads FYNNEI. V lost 4 bases, J lost 8 bases, and 6 bases stayed unmatched. The CDR3 reads CASSGTGLSGYTF. The CDR3 DNA follows: TGTGCCAGCAGTGGGACAGGGCTTTCGGGCTACACCTTC.

The chain combines TRBV27 with TRBJ1-1; 8 nucleotides line up with TRBD1. Trimming at V came to 5 bases and at J to 6 bases, leaving 11 bases not matched to a gene. Per germline, CDR1 MNHEY and CDR2 SMNVEV (reference sequence). The CDR3 sequence is 15 residues long. The CDR3 here is CASSRTTGGSAEAFF. The DNA for the CDR3 is TGTGCCAGCAGTCGCACAACAGGGGGTAGTGCTGAAGCTTTCTTT.

The CDR3 here is CASSLTRSEKLFF. The DNA of the CDR3 is TGCGCCAGCAGCCTTACACGGAGTGAAAAACTGTTTTTT. This chain links TRBV4-1 with TRBJ1-4, with D unresolved. Per the germline V gene, CDR1 is MGHRA and CDR2 is YSYEKL. The CDR3 runs 13 residues. V lost 4 bases to trimming and J lost 7 bases, with 10 bases between them.

The rearrangement uses TRBV2 and TRBJ2-1; D uncertain. CDR1 SNHLY and CDR2 FYNNEI come from the germline V gene. The V and J ends lost 7 bases and 6 bases respectively, with 16 bases between them. The CDR3 is 14 residues long. The CDR3 bases are TGTGCCAGCAACCTCGGCAGAACGGGCAATGAGCAGTTCTTC. It encodes CASNLGRTGNEQFF.

The chain has TRBV7-8 and TRBJ2-1; 11 bases match TRBD2. The junction had 7 bases not matched to a gene; V was cut back by 5 bases and J by 7 bases. The CDR3 has 15 residues. CDR1 and CDR2 (germline): SGHVS, FQNEAQ. The CDR3 loop is CASSLGTSGVNEQFF. Here the CDR3 DNA reads TGTGCCAGCAGCCTAGGGACTAGCGGAGTTAATGAGCAGTTCTTC. The whole variable domain, filled in from reference TRBV7-8 and TRBJ2-1, reads GAGVSQSPRYKVAKRGQDVALRCDPISGHVSLFWYQQALGQGPEFLTYFQNEAQLDKSGLPSDRFFAERPEGSVSTLKIQRTQQEDSAVYLCASSLGTSGVNEQFFGPGTRLTVL.

The rearrangement links TRBV7-2 to TRBJ2-5; D gene ambiguous. The V and J ends lost 8 bases and 2 bases respectively, with 21 bases between them. The CDR3 is 16 residues long. Germline CDR1 reads SGHTA; CDR2 reads FQGNSA. CDR3 DNA: TGTGCCAGCCTTCGTGGGGTACGGCCGAAACAAGAGACCCAGTACTTC. Translation: CASLRGVRPKQETQYF.